This TCR beta chain originates from a study of blood T cell repertoires in COVID-19. Germline V gene sequence: CDR1 KGHSH, CDR2 LQKENI. The V end lost 10 bases, the J end lost 2 bases, and 14 bases lay between the germline ends. This CDR3 has 13 amino acids. This table comes from immunoSEQ multiplex PCR, and its TCRdb copy is limited to in-frame clones, with some not included. In the table there are 150,000 or so clones, about 80% of which are singletons. The TCR originated in a woman of 80 years or more with acute or convalescent COVID-19. This chain joins TRBV18 and TRBJ1-1; D unresolved. The sequencing input was peripheral blood. Here the CDR3 reads CATQASRNTEAFF. CDR3 bases: TGTGCCACCCAGGCGTCGAGAAACACTGAAGCTTTCTTT.